This T cell receptor (beta chain) was sequenced for a study of cytomegalovirus exposure and HLA in healthy donors. Study-wide context: Ancestry clustering placed around four fifths of 350 to 500 genotyped donors in the Caucasian-associated cluster.

The CDR3 has 15 residues. With 2 bases removed from V and 8 bases from J, the gap between germline ends came to 20 bases. Germline V lookup: CDR1 SGHNT, CDR2 YYREEE (reference sequence). Amplification used 60 Vbeta primers and 13 Jbeta primers. The data were produced by immunoSEQ multiplex PCR, yet TCRdb's version contains in-frame clones alone and is incomplete. The repertoire table contains approximately 52,000 clones. The origin of this receptor is a woman in her fifties or sixties in good health and CMV-seropositive. The V call is TRBV5-4, the J call TRBJ2-7; D possibly corresponds to TRBD2 (6 bases). Material for sequencing was PBMCs. The CDR3 reads CASSFGRAGGIKQYF. The CDR3 DNA follows: TGTGCCAGCAGCTTCGGACGAGCTGGCGGGATAAAGCAGTACTTC.